These 20 T cell receptor beta chains came from one sample sequenced in a study of cytomegalovirus exposure and HLA in healthy donors. PCR used 60 Vbeta primers and 13 Jbeta primers. Sequencing was performed with immunoSEQ multiplex PCR; in TCRdb, only in-frame clones are kept and a portion is missing. Of around 170,000 clones listed, approximately 85% are singletons. Sample: PBMCs. Source of these receptors: a woman under 30 in good health and CMV-seronegative.

J is TRBJ1-1 and V is TRBV5-1; D uncertain. Trimming took 4 bases from V and 11 from J, leaving 15 bases between them. Germline V gives CDR1 SGHRS, CDR2 YFSETQ. There are 12 residues in the CDR3. CDR3 sequence (DNA): TGCGCCAGCAGCCCACTAGGCGGGTCGGCTTTCTTT. It translates to CASSPLGGSAFF.

The chain employs TRBV13 and TRBJ2-2; D may be TRBD1 (6 bases). Germline CDR1 PRHDT, CDR2 FYEKMQ (reference sequence). The germline V and J ends were trimmed by 4 bases and 3 bases, with 12 bases remaining between them. CDR3 size: 15 residues. The CDR3 reads CASSSSRGDTGELFF. The CDR3 nucleotides are TGTGCCAGCAGCTCATCCAGGGGAGACACCGGGGAGCTGTTTTTT.

This clone came up a few times. The chain couples TRBV6-4 to TRBJ2-3, with D possibly being TRBD2 (5 bases). The CDR3 contains 15 residues. Germline CDR1 and CDR2: MRHNA and SNTAGT. Trimming pared 3 bases from V and 4 bases from J, leaving 14 bases between. This chain's CDR3 is CASSEVPGDSDTQYF. The CDR3 DNA is TGTGCCAGCAGTGAAGTACCCGGGGATTCAGATACGCAGTATTTT.

The rearrangement links TRBV6-5 to TRBJ2-1; TRBD1 aligns across 7 bases. The germline V gene has CDR1 MNHEY and CDR2 SVGAGI. Trimming removed 7 bases from V and 0 bases from J; junction bases left unmatched: 6. The CDR3 is 15 amino acids. The CDR3 nucleotides read TGTGCCAGCAAAGCAGGGGGTAGCTCCTACAATGAGCAGTTCTTC. Amino acids: CASKAGGSSYNEQFF.

CDR3 protein: CASRNIRLAEEQFF. The CDR3 DNA reads TGTGCCAGCAGGAACATTCGACTAGCCGAAGAGCAGTTCTTC. This chain joins TRBV6-5 and TRBJ2-1; 7 bases line up with TRBD2. J gave up 10 bases and V 6 bases, and 12 bases lay outside the gene matches. The CDR3 consists of 14 residues. Germline assignment: CDR1 MNHEY and CDR2 SVGAGI.

The chain is built from TRBV5-4 and TRBJ1-6, with 7 bases that match TRBD1. Per the germline V gene, CDR1 is SGHNT and CDR2 is YYREEE (reference sequence). V was clipped by 2 bases and J by 7 bases; unmatched bases: 3. There are 14 residues in the CDR3. The CDR3 region has the DNA TGTGCCAGCAGCTTTGGGACAGAAAATTCACCCCTCCACTTT. Translated, it gives CASSFGTENSPLHF. The full variable domain, completed using reference TRBV5-4 and TRBJ1-6, is ETGVTQSPTHLIKTRGQQVTLRCSSQSGHNTVSWYQQALGQGPQFIFQYYREEENGRGNFPPRFSGLQFPNYSSELNVNALELDDSALYLCASSFGTENSPLHFGNGTRLTVT.

The V gene is TRBV7-3, the J gene TRBJ2-7, with D possibly being TRBD2 (6 bases). The V gene lost 2 bases and the J gene lost 3 bases, with 14 bases spanning the gap. The CDR3 contains 15 residues. Germline values: CDR1 SGHTA, CDR2 FQGTGA. CDR3 loop: CASSLAASVSYEQYF. CDR3 bases: TGTGCCAGCAGCTTAGCGGCTAGCGTTAGCTACGAGCAGTACTTC.

This clone was seen a handful of times. The CDR3 sequence is CASSPTNGELFF. DNA for the CDR3: TGTGCCAGCAGTCCTACCAACGGGGAGCTGTTTTTT. The genes are TRBV28 and TRBJ2-2; no clear D gene. The CDR3 length is 12 residues. Trimming stripped 5 bases from V and 7 bases from J, with 8 bases between. Germline CDR1 MDHEN, CDR2 SYDVKM.

V and J are TRBV27 and TRBJ2-1; the match to TRBD2 covers 8 bases. This CDR3 comprises 15 residues. Germline lookup yields CDR1 MNHEY and CDR2 SMNVEV (reference sequence). Trimming took 3 bases from V and 2 from J; bases not matched to a gene: 3. CDR3: CASSFGREAYNEQFF. CDR3 bases: TGTGCCAGCAGTTTCGGGCGGGAGGCCTACAATGAGCAGTTCTTC.

This chain uses TRBV27 with TRBJ2-2; 8 bases agree with TRBD2. Trimming took 6 bases from V and 5 from J; bases not matched to a gene: 11. The CDR3 extends over 16 amino acids. Germline CDR1 MNHEY, CDR2 SMNVEV (reference sequence). The CDR3 region has the DNA TGTGCCAGCAGCCCCATAAAGAGCGGGGGAACCGGGGAGCTGTTTTTT. The encoded protein is CASSPIKSGGTGELFF.

The rearrangement links TRBV5-4 to TRBJ2-2; perhaps TRBD1 as D (7 bases). Germline V gene sequence: CDR1 SGHNT, CDR2 YYREEE (reference sequence). V dropped 1 base and J dropped 6 bases, with 16 bases sitting between them. This CDR3 contains 16 residues. CDR3 nucleotide sequence: TGTGCCAGCAGCTTGATTCGGGCAGGGGGGTCCGGGGAGCTGTTTTTT. Translation: CASSLIRAGGSGELFF.

This chain connects TRBV27 to TRBJ2-1; 11 nucleotides match TRBD2. Germline assignment: CDR1 MNHEY and CDR2 SMNVEV (reference sequence). J lost 10 bases, V lost 6 bases, and 8 bases had no gene match. The CDR3 sequence is 14 residues long. CDR3 region: CASSLGTSGGEQFF. CDR3 nucleotide sequence: TGTGCCAGCAGCCTCGGAACTAGCGGGGGAGAGCAGTTCTTC.

The chain joins TRBV6-6 to TRBJ2-3; 8 bases are shared with TRBD2. In germline, CDR1 is MNHNY, CDR2 SVGAGI (reference sequence). The CDR3 totals 16 residues. Trimming cost V 6 bases and J 1 base; bases outside gene matches: 9. The CDR3 spells CASRRGRRGGTDTQYF. The CDR3 nucleotides are TGTGCCAGCAGGCGAGGCCGGCGGGGGGGCACAGATACGCAGTATTTT.

J is TRBJ2-1 and V is TRBV5-1, with 11 positions matching TRBD2. The CDR3 is 17 residues long. The trim removed 7 bases at V and 0 bases at J, leaving 9 bases unmatched. Germline CDR1 SGHRS, CDR2 YFSETQ. Written as DNA, the CDR3 is TGCGCCAGCCGTTGGACTAGCGGGTCTCCCTCCTACAATGAGCAGTTCTTC. This translates into CASRWTSGSPSYNEQFF.

In this sample, this clone turned up a few times. This sequence joins TRBV6-6 and TRBJ2-7; 10 nucleotides match TRBD2. The CDR3 totals 16 residues. Trimming at V came to 7 bases and at J to 2 bases, leaving 11 bases not matched to a gene. CDR1 and CDR2 from the germline V gene are MNHNY and SVGAGI (reference sequence). Written as DNA, the CDR3 is TGTGCCAGCAACGATAGCCCCACTAGCGGGACCTACGAGCAGTACTTC. It is translated as CASNDSPTSGTYEQYF.

V usage is TRBV13 and J usage is TRBJ2-5, with D uncertain. Looked up from germline, CDR1 is PRHDT and CDR2 is FYEKMQ (reference sequence). The CDR3 length is 13 residues. Trimming left V 5 bases short and J 5 bases short, with 12 bases between. CDR3 in amino acids: CASSQKLFETQYF. CDR3 DNA: TGTGCCAGCAGCCAAAAACTCTTTGAGACCCAGTACTTC.

CDR3 sequence reads: CAWSSGRTSGYNEQFF. CDR3 nucleotides: TGTGCCTGGAGCTCAGGCCGGACTAGCGGGTACAATGAGCAGTTCTTC. The V and J genes are TRBV30 and TRBJ2-1; 11 bases fit TRBD2. The CDR3 spans 16 residues. J lost 4 bases, V lost 3 bases, and 8 bases had no gene match. Per germline, CDR1 GTSNPN and CDR2 SVGIG (reference sequence).

The CDR3 region is CASRESTSSVQYF. In DNA, the CDR3 is TGTGCCAGCAGGGAATCGACTAGCTCGGTCCAGTACTTC. The genes are TRBV6-6 and TRBJ2-5, with 7 bases lining up with TRBD2. CDR1 MNHNY and CDR2 SVGAGI come from the germline V gene (reference sequence). The ends lost 6 bases at V and 10 bases at J; junction bases unmatched: 11. There are 13 residues in the CDR3.

This sequence joins TRBV25-1 and TRBJ2-1; 9 nucleotides match TRBD2. Per germline, CDR1 MGHDK and CDR2 SYGVNS. The ends lost 3 bases at V and 8 bases at J; junction bases unmatched: 11. The CDR3 covers 16 residues. The CDR3 region has the DNA TGTGCCAGCAGTGACCCCGGGATAGCGGGAGTGGATGAGCAGTTCTTC. Encoded protein: CASSDPGIAGVDEQFF. The full variable domain, its missing parts supplied by reference TRBV25-1 and TRBJ2-1, is EADIYQTPRYLVIGTGKKITLECSQTMGHDKMYWYQQDPGMELHLIHYSYGVNSTEKGDLSSESTVSRIRTEHFPLTLESARPSHTSQYLCASSDPGIAGVDEQFFGPGTRLTVL.

The chain has TRBV7-9 and TRBJ2-1; D call uncertain. Trimming pared 1 base from V and 8 bases from J, leaving 12 bases between. This CDR3 comprises 14 residues. Germline V gene lookup returns CDR1 SEHNR and CDR2 FQNEAQ (reference sequence). The CDR3 nucleotides read TGTGCCAGCAGCTTAGAGGCCGGGTCCTATGAGCAGTTCTTC. It yields the protein CASSLEAGSYEQFF.